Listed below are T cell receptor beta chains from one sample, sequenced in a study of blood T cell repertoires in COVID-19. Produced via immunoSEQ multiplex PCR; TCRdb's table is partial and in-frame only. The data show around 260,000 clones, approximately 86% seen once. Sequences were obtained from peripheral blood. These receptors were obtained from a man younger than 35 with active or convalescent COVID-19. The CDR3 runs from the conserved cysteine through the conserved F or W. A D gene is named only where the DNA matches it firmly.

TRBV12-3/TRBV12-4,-,CASSLFVSETQYF
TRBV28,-,CASRAGDPNTEAFF
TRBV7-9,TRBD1,CASRDDRGGYTF
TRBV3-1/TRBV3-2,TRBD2,CASSQLAESYEQYF
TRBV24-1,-,CATGRYGGNEQFF
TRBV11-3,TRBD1,CASSLGAGGGQPQHF
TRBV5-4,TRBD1,CASSFGTGGSSGANVLTF
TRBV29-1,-,CSDWNSGGYTF
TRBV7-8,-,CASSLYGGVTTDTQYF
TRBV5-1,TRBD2,CASSLESGRRSTDTQYF
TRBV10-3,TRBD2,CAIITSGRGETQYF